This TCR beta chain was obtained from a study of pediatric ulcerative colitis. Overall study results and limits: Ulcerative colitis patients shared more blood-rectal clones than controls. Blood-derived T cells may be present in rectal pinch biopsies.

Sequencing was at survey level. Sequencing was performed with immunoSEQ multiplex PCR; in TCRdb, only in-frame clones are kept and a portion is missing. The sample holds roughly 49,000 clones, 78% seen once. About this clone: Its target is not known.

The CDR3 spans 15 residues. Trimming took off 3 bases at V and 0 bases at J, with 9 bases between the two ends. The germline V gene encodes CDR1 ENHRY and CDR2 SYGVKD. One to two pinch biopsies were taken from the rectum during colonoscopy. Sample: gut tissue. The chain carries TRBV10-3 and TRBJ1-3, with no clear D. The receptor's source is a girl aged 10 to 17 with moderate ulcerative colitis. The CDR3 sequence is CAISDPGHSGNTIYF. In DNA, the CDR3 is TGTGCCATCAGTGACCCGGGCCACTCTGGAAACACCATATATTTT.